These 20 T cell receptor beta chains originate from one sample sequenced in a study of human T cells and chemical hapten exposure. TCRdb re-analysed the RACE reads in MiXCR, keeping a single row per CDR3 protein. The sample lists hundreds of thousands of distinct CDR3 sequences; around 6% were seen once. Time point meaning: patch test 2, 6 weeks after DPC sensitization. The treatment here: therapeutic diphenylcyclopropenone sensitization with weekly scalp DPC. This sample comprised whole blood, obtained in connection with sensitization to the hapten diphenylcyclopropenone (DPC). The origin of the receptors is a woman between 18 and 30 years old with alopecia areata. Some clones in this sample may be carry-over from other donors' samples.

This clonotype has only a few counts. The chain employs TRBV6-2 or TRBV6-3 and TRBJ2-3; 9 bases map to TRBD2. V shed 7 bases and J 6 bases; nucleotides not matched to a gene: 8. The CDR3 loop spans 14 amino acids. Per the germline V gene, CDR1 is MNHEY and CDR2 is SVGEGT. The CDR3 here is CASNGGGADDTQYF. The CDR3 coding sequence is TGTGCCAGCAACGGCGGGGGGGCCGATGATACGCAGTATTTT.

The chain employs TRBV28 and TRBJ1-5; D gene uncertain. The CDR3 totals 15 residues. Trimming took 8 bases from V and 1 from J, leaving 15 bases between them. The germline V gene has CDR1 MDHEN and CDR2 SYDVKM. Here the CDR3 DNA reads TGTGCCAGCTCACGAATCCCTGGAAGCAATCAGCCCCAGCATTTT. Protein sequence: CASSRIPGSNQPQHF.

This clonotype was seen at least ten times. The rearrangement uses TRBV5-1 and TRBJ2-5; possible D gene TRBD2, 6 bases. With 10 bases removed from V and 5 bases from J, the gap between germline ends came to 15 bases. The germline gives CDR1 SGHRS, CDR2 YFSETQ. This CDR3 contains 12 residues. The CDR3 nucleotides are TGCGCCGCTGGAGGGACTGGGGAGACCCAGTACTTC. Translation gives CAAGGTGETQYF.

The chain has TRBV7-8 and TRBJ2-1; perhaps TRBD2 as D (5 bases). Trimming took off 3 bases at V and 0 bases at J, with 15 bases between the two ends. The CDR3 consists of 17 residues. The germline gives CDR1 SGHVS, CDR2 FQNEAQ. The CDR3: CASSLRADSSSYNEQFF. CDR3 bases: TGTGCCAGCAGCTTGAGGGCCGACTCGAGCTCCTACAATGAGCAGTTCTTC.

This clonotype was seen more than once but under ten times. The rearrangement uses TRBV20-1 and TRBJ1-5; D is perhaps TRBD1 (5 bases). CDR1 DFQATT and CDR2 SNEGSKA come from the germline V gene (reference sequence). The germline V and J ends were trimmed by 2 bases and 3 bases, with 8 bases remaining between them. The CDR3 runs to 13 residues. CDR3 nucleotides: TGCAGTGCTAGAACCAGGGACAATCAGCCCCAGCATTTT. Its protein product is CSARTRDNQPQHF.

This clonotype appeared a few times. The V gene is TRBV13, the J gene TRBJ1-2; TRBD1 might be the D (6 bases). CDR1 and CDR2 (germline): PRHDT, FYEKMQ (reference sequence). The germline V and J ends were trimmed by 0 bases and 7 bases, with 18 bases remaining between them. The CDR3 consists of 16 residues. The CDR3 sequence is CASSLGEQGGGVGYTF. The CDR3 nucleotides read TGTGCCAGCAGCTTAGGGGAACAGGGAGGAGGTGTTGGCTACACCTTC.

The chain uses TRBV6-2 or TRBV6-3 and TRBJ1-5, with a weak D call TRBD1 (6 bases). V lost 8 bases to trimming and J lost 5 bases, with 19 bases between them. The CDR3 covers 15 residues. CDR1 is MNHEY and CDR2 is SVGEGT in the germline V gene. The CDR3 sequence is CASGDTLYVDQPQHF. The CDR3 bases are TGTGCCAGCGGGGACACGTTGTACGTGGATCAGCCCCAGCATTTT.

This clonotype was recorded at least ten times. This chain links TRBV5-1 with TRBJ2-2, with D possibly being TRBD1 (6 bases). Per the germline V gene, CDR1 is SGHRS and CDR2 is YFSETQ. V lost 2 bases to trimming and J lost 4 bases, with 9 bases between them. This CDR3 has 14 amino acids. Written as DNA, the CDR3 is TGCGCCAGCAGCTTACAGGGAATCACCGGGGAGCTGTTTTTT. This codes for CASSLQGITGELFF.

This clonotype was observed a few times. This rearrangement joins TRBV20-1 to TRBJ2-6, with 7 bases aligning to TRBD1. The CDR3 totals 19 residues. V dropped 6 bases and J dropped 2; count of bases not matched to a gene: 19. The germline gives CDR1 DFQATT, CDR2 SNEGSKA (reference sequence). CDR3 sequence reads: CSARTADRPEMAGANVLTF. The CDR3 DNA reads as TGCAGTGCCAGAACCGCGGACAGGCCGGAAATGGCTGGGGCCAACGTCCTGACTTTC.

This clonotype was observed many times. The chain has TRBV29-1 and TRBJ1-2; a weak D match, TRBD1 (5 bases). This CDR3 region has 13 residues. The V end was cut by 1 base, the J end by 3 bases, with 9 bases between. Germline V gene sequence: CDR1 SQVTM, CDR2 ANQGSEA. CDR3 sequence reads: CSVEVARDYGYTF. CDR3 DNA sequence: TGCAGCGTTGAAGTGGCCAGGGACTATGGCTACACCTTC.

At least ten counts were recorded for this clonotype. The J gene is TRBJ1-1, the V gene TRBV12-3 or TRBV12-4; D call uncertain. The CDR3 consists of 18 residues. Trimming stripped 6 bases from V and 0 bases from J, with 23 bases between. CDR3 sequence reads: CASSPPRDKMRVNTEAFF. The DNA for the CDR3 is TGTGCCAGCAGCCCGCCACGAGACAAAATGAGGGTGAACACTGAAGCTTTCTTT.

The CDR3 DNA follows: TGTGCCAGCAGCTTGGAGGGACTAGCGGGGGCTAGGGATACGCAGTATTTT. Amino acid sequence: CASSLEGLAGARDTQYF. This chain uses TRBV5-6 with TRBJ2-3; 14 bases line up with TRBD2. V lost 0 bases, J lost 6 bases, and 6 bases stayed unmatched. Germline CDR1 and CDR2: SGHDT and YYEEEE. CDR3 length: 17 amino acids.

This chain links TRBV6-6 with TRBJ2-7; possibly TRBD1 for D (5 bases). Trimming took 0 bases from V and 7 from J, leaving 13 bases between them. The length of the CDR3 is 14 residues. Per germline, CDR1 MNHNY and CDR2 SVGAGI (reference sequence). The CDR3 here is CASSYSKGNEEQYF. CDR3 nucleotides: TGTGCCAGCAGTTACTCGAAGGGGAATGAAGAGCAGTACTTC.

The chain has TRBV6-2 or TRBV6-3 and TRBJ2-2, with TRBD2 matching over 11 bases. The germline V gene encodes CDR1 MNHEY and CDR2 SVGEGT. The J segment lost 8 bases and the V segment lost 6 bases, leaving 8 bases of the junction unmatched. The CDR3 consists of 15 residues. The CDR3 DNA follows: TGTGCCAGCAGCCCTAGCGGGGGGCGAGCAGGGGAGCTGTTTTTT. It is translated as CASSPSGGRAGELFF.

In this sample, this clonotype turned up a few times. This chain connects TRBV5-6 to TRBJ2-1; D gene ambiguous. The V end was cut by 4 bases, the J end by 6 bases, with 14 bases between. This CDR3 is built from 14 residues. The V gene's germline CDR1 is SGHDT and CDR2 YYEEEE. This CDR3 is CASSLRTAFNEQFF. Here the CDR3 DNA reads TGTGCCAGCAGCCTGAGGACCGCCTTCAATGAGCAGTTCTTC. Drawing the rest from reference TRBV5-6 and TRBJ2-1, the complete variable domain is DAGVTQSPTHLIKTRGQQVTLRCSPKSGHDTVSWYQQALGQGPQFIFQYYEEEERQRGNFPDRFSGHQFPNYSSELNVNALLLGDSALYLCASSLRTAFNEQFFGPGTRLTVL.

In its sample, this clonotype was seen a few times. The chain joins TRBV5-1 to TRBJ1-2, with D tentatively TRBD1 (6 bases). Germline CDR1 is SGHRS and CDR2 is YFSETQ. Trimming pared 0 bases from V and 4 bases from J, leaving 25 bases between. The CDR3 extends over 19 amino acids. Written as DNA, the CDR3 is TGCGCCAGCAGCTTGGATTCCCCCCAGGGGCTTACAGTGCCCTATGGCTACACCTTC. Its protein is CASSLDSPQGLTVPYGYTF.

The rearrangement links TRBV2 to TRBJ2-1; D is perhaps TRBD1 or TRBD2 (6 bases each). V was shortened by 7 bases and J by 7 bases, with 20 bases between the two germline ends. From germline, CDR1 is SNHLY and CDR2 FYNNEI. The CDR3 loop spans 15 amino acids. The CDR3 DNA reads TGTGCCAGCACCGGCGGAGGGGGACTCTGGAATGAGCAGTTCTTC. It translates to CASTGGGGLWNEQFF.

CDR3 protein: CASVAEGGNEQYF. The CDR3 bases are TGCGCCAGCGTTGCTGAAGGGGGCAACGAGCAGTACTTC. The V gene is TRBV5-1, the J gene TRBJ2-7, with 7 positions matching TRBD1. Germline CDR1 and CDR2: SGHRS and YFSETQ. V gave up 7 bases and J gave up 5 bases; unmatched junction bases: 9. This CDR3 has 13 residues.

CDR3 region: CASSEQGSGRNQPQHF. As DNA, the CDR3 is TGTGCCAGCAGTGAACAGGGCAGCGGGAGGAATCAGCCCCAGCATTTT. The chain recombines TRBV6-1 with TRBJ1-5; TRBD1 is a possible D gene (5 bases). The ends were cut back, 2 bases at V and 4 bases at J, with 15 bases in the middle. The germline CDR1 and CDR2 sequences are MNHNS and SASEGT. The CDR3 totals 16 residues.

The rearrangement links TRBV12-3 or TRBV12-4 to TRBJ2-4; 7 bases align to TRBD1. Germline trimming cut 5 bases from V and 6 bases from J; bases unmatched to any gene: 4. This CDR3 spans 13 amino acids. This CDR3 is CASSPRQGNIQYF. The CDR3 nucleotides are TGTGCCAGCAGTCCTCGACAGGGAAACATTCAGTACTTC.